This T cell receptor (beta chain) was profiled in a study of T cells after yellow fever vaccination. Germline V gene sequence: CDR1 LGHNT, CDR2 FRNRAP. CDR3 length: 16 amino acids. The ends were cut back, 0 bases at V and 0 bases at J, with 10 bases in the middle. TCRdb redid the calling of the 5' RACE reads with MiXCR, one entry per CDR3 protein. The sample lists some 110,000 distinct CDR3 sequences; more than 5.5% were seen once. Whole-study findings and limits: Reappearance after the booster was observed for most primary-vaccination clones (roughly 95% CD4, about 85% CD8).

There are a few counts of this clonotype. Its target is not known. This chain links TRBV12-5 with TRBJ2-3, with D perhaps assigned TRBD1 or TRBD2 (5 bases each). The sample consisted of CD4+ T cells sorted from PBMCs, taken about 41 days after the first yellow fever vaccination. The clonotype comes from a man aged 18 to 35 who received the YFV17D yellow fever vaccine. The CDR3, as DNA: TGTGCTAGTGGTTTGGTTGGGGGAAGTAGCACAGATACGCAGTATTTT. It is translated as CASGLVGGSSTDTQYF. The whole variable domain, remainder taken from reference TRBV12-5 and TRBJ2-3, is DARVTQTPRHKVTEMGQEVTMRCQPILGHNTVFWYRQTMMQGLELLAYFRNRAPLDDSGMPKDRFSAEMPDATLATLKIQPSEPRDSAVYFCASGLVGGSSTDTQYFGPGTRLTVL.